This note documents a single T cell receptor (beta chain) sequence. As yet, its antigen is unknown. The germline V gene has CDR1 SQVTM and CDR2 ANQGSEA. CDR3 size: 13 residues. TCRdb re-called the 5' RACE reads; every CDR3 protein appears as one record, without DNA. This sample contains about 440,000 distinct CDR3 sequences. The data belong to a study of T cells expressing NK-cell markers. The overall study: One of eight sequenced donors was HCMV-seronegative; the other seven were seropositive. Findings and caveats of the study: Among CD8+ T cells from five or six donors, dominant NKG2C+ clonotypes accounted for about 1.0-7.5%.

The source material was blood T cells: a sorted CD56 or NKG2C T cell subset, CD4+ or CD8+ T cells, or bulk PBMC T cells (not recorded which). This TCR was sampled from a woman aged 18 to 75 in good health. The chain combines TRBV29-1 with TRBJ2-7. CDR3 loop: CSVVKPVYHEQYF.